This T cell receptor (beta chain) was recovered during a study of T cells in Graves' hyperthyroidism and ophthalmopathy. Deletions cut 4 bases from V and 2 bases from J, with 14 bases between. The CDR3 consists of 16 residues. Germline CDR1 reads SGHAT; CDR2 reads FQNNGV. This clonotype was recorded at least ten times. The source material, RNA transcripts, was used to amplify TCR beta CDR3 regions. Initially, a first-round RT-PCR of the TCR CDR3 employed the HTBI primer set. TCRdb used MiXCR to reprocess the multiplex PCR reads, holding one entry per CDR3 protein. The sample yields hundreds of thousands of distinct CDR3 sequences, roughly 14% seen once.

This receptor was identified in a man between 18 and 35 years old with Graves' ophthalmopathy. Sequenced sample: blood. The rearrangement links TRBV11-2 to TRBJ2-2, with a possible D match to TRBD2 (6 bases). CDR3 bases: TGTGCCAGCAGCTACACCGGGACTGTTAACACCGGGGAGCTGTTTTTT. Translating it yields CASSYTGTVNTGELFF.